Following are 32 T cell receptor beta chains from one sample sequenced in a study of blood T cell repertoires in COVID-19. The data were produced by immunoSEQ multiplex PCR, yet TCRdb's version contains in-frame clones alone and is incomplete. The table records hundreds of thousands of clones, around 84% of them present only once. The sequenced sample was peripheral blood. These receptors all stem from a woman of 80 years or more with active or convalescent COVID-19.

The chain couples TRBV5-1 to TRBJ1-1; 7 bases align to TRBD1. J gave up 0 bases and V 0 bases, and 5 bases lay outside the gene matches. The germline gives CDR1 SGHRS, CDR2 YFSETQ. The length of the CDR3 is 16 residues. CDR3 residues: CASSLEGGQMNTEAFF. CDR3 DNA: TGCGCCAGCAGCTTGGAAGGGGGACAGATGAACACTGAAGCTTTCTTT.

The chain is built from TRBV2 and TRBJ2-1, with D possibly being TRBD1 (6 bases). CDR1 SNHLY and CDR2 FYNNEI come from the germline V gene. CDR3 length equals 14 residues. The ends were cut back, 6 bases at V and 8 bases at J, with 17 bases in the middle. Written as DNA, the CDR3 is TGTGCCAGCAGAAGGGGGTTCGGTTGGGATGAGCAGTTCTTC. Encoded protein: CASRRGFGWDEQFF. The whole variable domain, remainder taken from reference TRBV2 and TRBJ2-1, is EPEVTQTPSHQVTQMGQEVILRCVPISNHLYFYWYRQILGQKVEFLVSFYNNEISEKSEIFDDQFSVERPDGSNFTLKIRSTKLEDSAMYFCASRRGFGWDEQFFGPGTRLTVL.

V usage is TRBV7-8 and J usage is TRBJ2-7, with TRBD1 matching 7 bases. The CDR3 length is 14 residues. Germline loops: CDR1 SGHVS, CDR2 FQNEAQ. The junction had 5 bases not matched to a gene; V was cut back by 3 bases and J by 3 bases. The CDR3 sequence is CASSFLQGDYEQYF. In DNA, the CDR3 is TGTGCCAGCAGCTTCTTGCAGGGGGACTACGAGCAGTACTTC.

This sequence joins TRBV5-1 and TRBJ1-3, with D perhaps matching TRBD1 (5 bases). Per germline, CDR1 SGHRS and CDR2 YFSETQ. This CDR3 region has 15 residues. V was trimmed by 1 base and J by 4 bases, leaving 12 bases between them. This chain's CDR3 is CASSLWGSEGNTIYF. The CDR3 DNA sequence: TGCGCCAGCAGCTTGTGGGGCTCCGAGGGAAACACCATATATTTT.

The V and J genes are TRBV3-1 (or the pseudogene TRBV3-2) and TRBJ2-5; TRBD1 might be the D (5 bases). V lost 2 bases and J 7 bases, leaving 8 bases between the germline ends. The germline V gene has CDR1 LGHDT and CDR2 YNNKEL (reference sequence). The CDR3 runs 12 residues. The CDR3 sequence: CASSQTTGTQYF. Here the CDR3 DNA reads TGTGCCAGCAGCCAAACTACAGGGACCCAGTACTTC.

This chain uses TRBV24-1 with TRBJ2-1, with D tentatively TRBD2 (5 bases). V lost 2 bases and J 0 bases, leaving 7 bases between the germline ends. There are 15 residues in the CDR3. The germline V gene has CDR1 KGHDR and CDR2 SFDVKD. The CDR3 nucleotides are TGTGCCACCAGTGATTCGGGGAGCTCCTACAATGAGCAGTTCTTC. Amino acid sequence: CATSDSGSSYNEQFF.

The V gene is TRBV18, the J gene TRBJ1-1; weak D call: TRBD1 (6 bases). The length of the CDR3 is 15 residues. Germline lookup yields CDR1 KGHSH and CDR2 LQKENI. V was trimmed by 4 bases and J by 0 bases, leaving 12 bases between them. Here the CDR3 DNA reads TGTGCCAGCTCACAAGGGGGTTCCATGAACACTGAAGCTTTCTTT. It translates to CASSQGGSMNTEAFF. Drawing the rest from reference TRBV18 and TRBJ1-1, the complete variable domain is NAGVMQNPRHLVRRRGQEARLRCSPMKGHSHVYWYRQLPEEGLKFMVYLQKENIIDESGMPKERFSAEFPKEGPSILRIQQVVRGDSAAYFCASSQGGSMNTEAFFGQGTRLTVV.

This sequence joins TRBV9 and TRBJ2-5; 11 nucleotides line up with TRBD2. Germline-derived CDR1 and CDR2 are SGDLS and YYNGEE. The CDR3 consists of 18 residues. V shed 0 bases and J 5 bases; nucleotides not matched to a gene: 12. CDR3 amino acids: CASSVEGSGGAERETQYF. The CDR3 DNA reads TGTGCCAGCAGCGTAGAAGGTAGCGGGGGGGCAGAACGCGAGACCCAGTACTTC.

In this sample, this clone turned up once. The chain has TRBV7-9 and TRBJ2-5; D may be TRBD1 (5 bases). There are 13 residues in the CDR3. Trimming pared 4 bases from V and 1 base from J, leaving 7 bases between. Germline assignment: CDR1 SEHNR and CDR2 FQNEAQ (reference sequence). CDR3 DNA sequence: TGTGCCAGCAGCTCGACAGTCCAAGAGACCCAGTACTTC. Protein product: CASSSTVQETQYF.

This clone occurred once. The CDR3, as DNA: TGCAGCGCCCTCCTGGGGACAGAAGCTTTCTTT. It codes for CSALLGTEAFF. The chain joins TRBV29-1 to TRBJ1-1, with D possibly matching TRBD1 (6 bases). Trimming removed 7 bases from V and 8 bases from J, with 14 bases in between. CDR3 length: 11 residues. Germline CDR1 is SQVTM and CDR2 is ANQGSEA.

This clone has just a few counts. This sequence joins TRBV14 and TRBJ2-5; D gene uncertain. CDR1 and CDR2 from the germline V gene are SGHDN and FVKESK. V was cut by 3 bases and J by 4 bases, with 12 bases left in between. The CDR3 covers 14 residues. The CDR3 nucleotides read TGTGCCAGCAGCCAGAAGTCCACGGTAGAGACCCAGTACTTC. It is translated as CASSQKSTVETQYF.

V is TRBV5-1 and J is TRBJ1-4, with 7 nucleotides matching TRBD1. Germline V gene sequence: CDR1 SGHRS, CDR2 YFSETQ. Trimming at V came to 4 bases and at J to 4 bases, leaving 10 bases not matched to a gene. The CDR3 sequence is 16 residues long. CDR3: CASSQRPGTVNEKLFF. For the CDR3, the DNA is TGCGCCAGCAGCCAGAGACCAGGGACAGTTAATGAAAAACTGTTTTTT.

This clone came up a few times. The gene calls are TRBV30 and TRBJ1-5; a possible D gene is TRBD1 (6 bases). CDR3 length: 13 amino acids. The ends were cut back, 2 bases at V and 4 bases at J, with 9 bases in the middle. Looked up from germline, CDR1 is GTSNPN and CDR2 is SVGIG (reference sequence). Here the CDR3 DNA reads TGTGCCTGGAGTTCGGACAGAAATCAGCCCCAGCATTTT. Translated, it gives CAWSSDRNQPQHF.

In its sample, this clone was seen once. This CDR3 is CASSLSARDYEQYF. The DNA of the CDR3 is TGTGCCAGCAGTTTATCGGCCAGGGACTACGAGCAGTACTTC. This chain connects TRBV28 to TRBJ2-7; D perhaps matches TRBD1 (5 bases). This CDR3 spans 14 amino acids. With 1 base removed from V and 3 bases from J, the gap between germline ends came to 10 bases. Germline V gene lookup returns CDR1 MDHEN and CDR2 SYDVKM.

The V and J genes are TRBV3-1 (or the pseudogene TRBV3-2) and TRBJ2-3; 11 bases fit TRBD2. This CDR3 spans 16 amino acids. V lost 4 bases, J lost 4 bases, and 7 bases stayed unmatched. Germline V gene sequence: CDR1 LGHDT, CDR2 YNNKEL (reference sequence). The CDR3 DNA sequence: TGTGCCAGCAGCCCTGGGACTAGCGGTCCGGCAGATACGCAGTATTTT. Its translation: CASSPGTSGPADTQYF.

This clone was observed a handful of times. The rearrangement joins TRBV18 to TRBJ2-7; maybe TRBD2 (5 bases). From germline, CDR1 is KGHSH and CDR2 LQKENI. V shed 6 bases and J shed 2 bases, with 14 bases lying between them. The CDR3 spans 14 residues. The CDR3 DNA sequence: TGTGCCAGCTCGCCCCCTAGCAACCCCTACGAGCAGTACTTC. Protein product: CASSPPSNPYEQYF.

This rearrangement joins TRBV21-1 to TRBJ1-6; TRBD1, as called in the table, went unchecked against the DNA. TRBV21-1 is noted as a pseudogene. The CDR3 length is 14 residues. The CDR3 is CARRWTVYNSPLHF. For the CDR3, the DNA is TGTGCCAGGCGCTGGACAGTCTATAATTCACCCCTCCACTTT.

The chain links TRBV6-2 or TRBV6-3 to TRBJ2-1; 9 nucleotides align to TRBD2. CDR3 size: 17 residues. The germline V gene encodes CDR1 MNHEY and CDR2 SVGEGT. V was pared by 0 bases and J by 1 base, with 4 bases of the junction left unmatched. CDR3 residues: CASSYSSSGSSYNEQFF. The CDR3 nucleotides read TGTGCCAGCAGTTACTCGAGTAGCGGGAGTTCCTACAATGAGCAGTTCTTC.

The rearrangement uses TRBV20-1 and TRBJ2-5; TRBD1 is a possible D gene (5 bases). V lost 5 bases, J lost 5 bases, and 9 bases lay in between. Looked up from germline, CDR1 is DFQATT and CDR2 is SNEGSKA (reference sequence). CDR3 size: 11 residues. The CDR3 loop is CSAVKGETQYF. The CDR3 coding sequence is TGCAGTGCTGTAAAGGGGGAGACCCAGTACTTC.

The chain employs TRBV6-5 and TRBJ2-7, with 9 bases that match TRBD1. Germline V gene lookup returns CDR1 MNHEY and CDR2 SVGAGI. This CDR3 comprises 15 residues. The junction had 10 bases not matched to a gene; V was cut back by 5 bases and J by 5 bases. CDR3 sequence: CASSPLGQGLNEQYF. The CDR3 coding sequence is TGTGCCAGCAGTCCCCTCGGACAGGGGCTTAACGAGCAGTACTTC.

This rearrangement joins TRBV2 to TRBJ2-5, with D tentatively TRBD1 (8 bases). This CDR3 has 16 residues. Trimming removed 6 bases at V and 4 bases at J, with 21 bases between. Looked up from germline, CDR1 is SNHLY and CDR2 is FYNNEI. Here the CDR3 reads CASSDQTGASGETQYF. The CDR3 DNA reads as TGTGCCAGCAGCGACCAGACAGGGGCTAGCGGAGAGACCCAGTACTTC. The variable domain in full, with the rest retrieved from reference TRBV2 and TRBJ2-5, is EPEVTQTPSHQVTQMGQEVILRCVPISNHLYFYWYRQILGQKVEFLVSFYNNEISEKSEIFDDQFSVERPDGSNFTLKIRSTKLEDSAMYFCASSDQTGASGETQYFGPGTRLLVL.

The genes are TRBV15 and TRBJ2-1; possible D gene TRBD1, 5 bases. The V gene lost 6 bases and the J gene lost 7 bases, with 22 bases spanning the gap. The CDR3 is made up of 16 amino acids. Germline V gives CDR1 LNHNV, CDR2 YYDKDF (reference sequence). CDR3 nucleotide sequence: TGTGCCACCAGAGAGAGATTCACTACCTCAGGGAATGAGCAGTTCTTC. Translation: CATRERFTTSGNEQFF.

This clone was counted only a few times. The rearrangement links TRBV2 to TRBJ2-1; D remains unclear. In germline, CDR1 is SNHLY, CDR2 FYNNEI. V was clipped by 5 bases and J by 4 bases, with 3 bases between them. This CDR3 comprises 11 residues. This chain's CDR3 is CASSLYNEQFF. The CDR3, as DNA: TGTGCCAGCAGTTTATACAATGAGCAGTTCTTC.

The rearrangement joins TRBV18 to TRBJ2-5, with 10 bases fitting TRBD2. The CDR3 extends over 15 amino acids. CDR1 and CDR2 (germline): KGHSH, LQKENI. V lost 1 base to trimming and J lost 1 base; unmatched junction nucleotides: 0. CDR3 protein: CASSPRTSGQETQYF. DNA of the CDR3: TGTGCCAGCTCACCACGGACTAGCGGCCAAGAGACCCAGTACTTC.

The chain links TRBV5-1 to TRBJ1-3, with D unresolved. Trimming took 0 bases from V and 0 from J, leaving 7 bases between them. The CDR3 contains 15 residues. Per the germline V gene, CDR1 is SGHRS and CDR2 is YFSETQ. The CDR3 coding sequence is TGCGCCAGCAGCTTGGGCGAATACTCTGGAAACACCATATATTTT. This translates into CASSLGEYSGNTIYF.

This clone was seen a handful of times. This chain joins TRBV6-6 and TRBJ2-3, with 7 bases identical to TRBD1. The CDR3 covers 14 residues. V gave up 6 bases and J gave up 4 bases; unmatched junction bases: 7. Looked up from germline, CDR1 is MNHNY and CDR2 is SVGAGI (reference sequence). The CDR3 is CASRLTGAADTQYF. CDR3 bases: TGTGCCAGCAGGCTCACAGGGGCCGCAGATACGCAGTATTTT.

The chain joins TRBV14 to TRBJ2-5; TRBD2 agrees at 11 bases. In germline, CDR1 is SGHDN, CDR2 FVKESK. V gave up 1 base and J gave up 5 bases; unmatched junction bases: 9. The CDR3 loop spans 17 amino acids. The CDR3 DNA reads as TGTGCCAGCAGCCAAGGATCGGTAGCGGGGGGGAGTGAGACCCAGTACTTC. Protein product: CASSQGSVAGGSETQYF.

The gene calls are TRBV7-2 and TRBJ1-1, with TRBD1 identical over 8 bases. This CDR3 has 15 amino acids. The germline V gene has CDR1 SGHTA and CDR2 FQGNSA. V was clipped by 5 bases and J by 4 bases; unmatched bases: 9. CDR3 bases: TGTGCCAGCAGCATACACGGACAGGGTTTCACTGAAGCTTTCTTT. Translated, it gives CASSIHGQGFTEAFF.

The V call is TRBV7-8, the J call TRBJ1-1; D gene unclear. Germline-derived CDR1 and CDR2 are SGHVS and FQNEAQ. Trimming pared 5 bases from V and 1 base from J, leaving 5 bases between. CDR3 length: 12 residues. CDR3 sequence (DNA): TGTGCCAGCAGCCCCCGGAACACTGAAGCTTTCTTT. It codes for CASSPRNTEAFF.

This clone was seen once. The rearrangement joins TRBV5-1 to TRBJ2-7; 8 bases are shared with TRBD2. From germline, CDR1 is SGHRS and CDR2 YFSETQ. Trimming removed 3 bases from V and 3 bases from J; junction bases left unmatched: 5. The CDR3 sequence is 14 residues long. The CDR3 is CASSSGGLVYEQYF. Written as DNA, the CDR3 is TGCGCCAGCAGCTCGGGGGGGCTAGTCTACGAGCAGTACTTC. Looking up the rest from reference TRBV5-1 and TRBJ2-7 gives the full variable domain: KAGVTQTPRYLIKTRGQQVTLSCSPISGHRSVSWYQQTPGQGLQFLFEYFSETQRNKGNFPGRFSGRQFSNSRSEMNVSTLELGDSALYLCASSSGGLVYEQYFGPGTRLTVT.

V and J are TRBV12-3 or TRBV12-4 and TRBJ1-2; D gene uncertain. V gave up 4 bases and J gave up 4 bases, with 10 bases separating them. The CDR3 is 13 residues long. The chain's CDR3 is CASSSNSPYGYTF. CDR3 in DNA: TGTGCCAGCAGTTCCAACAGCCCCTATGGCTACACCTTC.

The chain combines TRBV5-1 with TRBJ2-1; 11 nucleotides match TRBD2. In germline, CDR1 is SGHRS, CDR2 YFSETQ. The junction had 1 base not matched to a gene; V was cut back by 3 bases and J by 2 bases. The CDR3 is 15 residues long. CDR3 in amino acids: CASSSLAGAYNEQFF. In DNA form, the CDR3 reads TGCGCCAGCAGCTCACTAGCGGGAGCCTACAATGAGCAGTTCTTC.